This T cell receptor beta chain was captured by sequencing in a study of T cell responses to AZD1222 COVID-19 vaccine. Only in-frame clones appear in the TCRdb table, and some are missing; sequencing was by immunoSEQ multiplex PCR. The data contain more than 95,000 clones, more than 75% of them singletons. Of note for this clone: Its matching antigen is unknown.

CDR1 SGHDT and CDR2 YYEEEE come from the germline V gene. V was pared by 0 bases and J by 0 bases, with 12 bases between. The CDR3 is 16 amino acids. Study results and caveats: Reportedly, nearly half the spike-specific TCRs target unmutated variant regions. Spike-spanning, vaccine-associated CD4 TCRs were dominant at 160-218 and 743-854.

The source of this sequence is an adult who received the MenACWY meningococcal vaccine as a control. Sequenced here: peripheral blood, sampled 28 days after the second dose of the MenACWY control vaccine. This sequence joins TRBV5-6 and TRBJ1-1, with D unresolved. CDR3 DNA: TGTGCCAGCAGCTTGGTAGGCCCGGTTCTGAACACTGAAGCTTTCTTT. It encodes CASSLVGPVLNTEAFF.